This paragraph covers one TCR beta chain sequence. The antigen is unknown. J lost 5 bases, V lost 4 bases, and 11 bases had no gene match. The CDR3 sequence is 16 residues long. From germline, CDR1 is MNHEY and CDR2 SMNVEV (reference sequence). The donors were part of the validation cohort of 95 to 150 subjects. That cohort was separate from the first cohort, which comprised some 670 subjects. The data originate from a study of cytomegalovirus exposure and HLA in healthy donors. Study observations and caveats: The authors enumerated 150 to 200 TCR beta chains as linked to cytomegalovirus. Three CMV-associated chains proved CMV antigen-specific in vitro. Among TCR sequences, most were rare, though some public TCRs appeared in many donors.

Some clones are missing from TCRdb's copy, which holds only in-frame ones; the method was immunoSEQ multiplex PCR. Among 90,000 to 150,000 clones listed, 85% were seen once. The chain recombines TRBV27 with TRBJ1-1, with 9 bases aligning to TRBD1. The sequence derives from a woman in her 30s in good health and CMV-seronegative. The sample taken for sequencing was PBMCs. In nucleotides, the CDR3 is TGTGCCAGCAGTTCTAACAGGGGGCGCGGTCCGACTGAAGCTTTCTTT. Translation gives CASSSNRGRGPTEAFF.